This T cell receptor (beta chain) was retrieved from a study of T cells in localized non-small cell lung cancer (dated by TCRdb to between 2020 and 2021). Notes on the research overall: T cell repertoires of 200 to 250 early-stage NSCLC patients were analyzed, with tumors being compared against uninvolved tumor-adjacent lungs. The mean age of the NSCLC patients was roughly 70 years, with roughly 120 men and 85 to 110 women. The cohort comprised 236 treatment-naïve NSCLC patients with resected, localized lung tumors. Study-wide findings and limitations: The highest T cell clonality was observed in uninvolved tumor-adjacent lung, where clonality exceeded that of tumor, suggesting that antigenic responses were more focused in uninvolved tumor-adjacent lung. Because the study design was exploratory, TCR variables were selected using unadjusted p-values without false-discovery rate correction. Longer overall survival was associated with higher blood T cell density, whereas shorter survival was associated with higher adjacent-lung clonality. Because multi-region sequencing of the tumors was not done, intratumor heterogeneity could not be ruled out. A median of 57 of the top 100 tumor clones turned up in the paired uninvolved adjacent lung, and under 30 of those clones also ranked among the top 100 of that same adjacent lung.

The immunoSEQ Assay was used to sequence TCR beta CDR3 regions from DNA. The published analysis was carried out like this. T cell density was computed as TCR beta template counts normalized to usable DNA estimated by amplifying housekeeping genes. Richness was estimated using the preseqR package, with extrapolation to 400,000 templates for PBMC samples and to 120,000 templates for tissue samples. Clonality was defined as one minus Pielou's evenness. Tissue-enriched TCRs were identified through differential abundance testing performed on productive amino-acid clonotypes, with a minimum total count of 5 and an alpha of 0.1. The Jaccard Index and the Morisita Overlap Index were used to measure how much the repertoires overlapped between compartments. GLIPH clustered TCR beta CDR3s with public tetramer-defined viral CDR3s; viral motifs required at least three viral sequences plus V-gene enrichment. TCRdb carries this immuneACCESS record with in-frame sequences only. Its versions omit some clonotypes, under half of them owing to an unresolved V gene in the studies checked, with the rest unexplained. For V, J and clone size, that table is used; D and trimming come from the DNA. The sample table shows under 30,000 clones, and less than 95% are seen once. Together, the top ten hold less than 9% of the sample.

At diagnosis, peripheral blood, uninvolved tumor-adjacent lung and tumor were collected and stored as a combination of fresh-frozen and FFPE material. Blood samples were analyzed as peripheral blood mononuclear cells for TCR repertoire profiling. Points on this clone: The target of this receptor is not known. Base qualities are not at hand, and no much larger clone is one base apart.

This TCR was recovered from a woman between 40 and 69 years old with stage I lung adenocarcinoma. This specimen consisted of peripheral blood, obtained before any cancer treatment.

The DNA is TGTGCCAGCAGCTTAGGGGGGACTAGCGCAGAGACCCAGTACTTC. Its protein reads: CASSLGGTSAETQYF. The V gene is TRBV7-6 and the J gene is TRBJ2-5; the junction holds 10 bases that match TRBD2. The germline V gene gives CDR1 as SGHVS and CDR2 as FNYEAQ. Clipping removes 1 base from V and 4 bases from J, with 3 as the unmatched junction base count. The CDR3 runs 15 residues from the cysteine to the phenylalanine. The only DNA kept is the CDR3, 45 bases in frame from the first base.